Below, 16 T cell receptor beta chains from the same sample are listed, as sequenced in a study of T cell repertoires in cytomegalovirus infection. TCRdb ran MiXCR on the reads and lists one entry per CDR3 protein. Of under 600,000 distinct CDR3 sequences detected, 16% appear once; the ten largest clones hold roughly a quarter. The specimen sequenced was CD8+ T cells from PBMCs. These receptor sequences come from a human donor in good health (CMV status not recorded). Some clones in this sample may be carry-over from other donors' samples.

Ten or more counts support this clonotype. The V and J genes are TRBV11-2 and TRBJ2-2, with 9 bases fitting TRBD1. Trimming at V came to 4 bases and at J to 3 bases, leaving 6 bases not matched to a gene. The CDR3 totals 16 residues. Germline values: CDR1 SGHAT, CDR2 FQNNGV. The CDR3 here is CASSSTDRGYTGELFF. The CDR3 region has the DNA TGTGCCAGCAGCTCCACGGACAGGGGATACACCGGGGAGCTGTTTTTT.

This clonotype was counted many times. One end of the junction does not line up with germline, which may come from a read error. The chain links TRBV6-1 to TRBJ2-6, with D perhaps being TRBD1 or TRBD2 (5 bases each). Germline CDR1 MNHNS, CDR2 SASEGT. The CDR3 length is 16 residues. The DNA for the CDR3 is TGTGCCACCAGTGGGGGTAGTATTTCTGGGGCCAACGTCCTGACTTTC. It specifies CATSGGSISGANVLTF.

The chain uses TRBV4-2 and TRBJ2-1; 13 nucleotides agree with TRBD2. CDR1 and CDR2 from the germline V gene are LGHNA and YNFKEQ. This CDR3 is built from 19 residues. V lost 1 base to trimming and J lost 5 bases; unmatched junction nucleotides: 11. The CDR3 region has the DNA TGTGCCAGCAGCCAAGGGACCCGACTAGCGGGAGGCCCAAACAATGAGCAGTTCTTC. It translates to CASSQGTRLAGGPNNEQFF.

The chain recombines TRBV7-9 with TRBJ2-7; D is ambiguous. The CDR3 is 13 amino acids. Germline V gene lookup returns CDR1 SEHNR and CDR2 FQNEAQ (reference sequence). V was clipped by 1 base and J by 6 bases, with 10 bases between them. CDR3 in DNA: TGTGCCAGCAGCTTAGATGTCGGTCTCGAGCAGTACTTC. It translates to CASSLDVGLEQYF. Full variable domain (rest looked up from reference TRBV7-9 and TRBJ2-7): DTGVSQNPRHKITKRGQNVTFRCDPISEHNRLYWYRQTLGQGPEFLTYFQNEAQLEKSRLLSDRFSAERPKGSFSTLEIQRTEQGDSAMYLCASSLDVGLEQYFGPGTRLTVT.

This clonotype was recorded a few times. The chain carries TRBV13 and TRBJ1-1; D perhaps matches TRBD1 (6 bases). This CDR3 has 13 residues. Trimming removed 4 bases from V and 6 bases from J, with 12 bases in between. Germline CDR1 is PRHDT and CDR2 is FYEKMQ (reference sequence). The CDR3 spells CASSSRDISEAFF. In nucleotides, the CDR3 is TGTGCCAGCAGCTCACGGGACATCTCTGAAGCTTTCTTT. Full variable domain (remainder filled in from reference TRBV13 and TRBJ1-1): AAGVIQSPRHLIKEKRETATLKCYPIPRHDTVYWYQQGPGQDPQFLISFYEKMQSDKGSIPDRFSAQQFSDYHSELNMSSLELGDSALYFCASSSRDISEAFFGQGTRLTVV.

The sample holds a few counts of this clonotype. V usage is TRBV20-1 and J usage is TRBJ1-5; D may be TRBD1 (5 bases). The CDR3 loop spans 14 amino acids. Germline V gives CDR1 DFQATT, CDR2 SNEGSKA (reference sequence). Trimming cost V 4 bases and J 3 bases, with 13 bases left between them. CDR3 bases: TGCAGTGCTACCAATGGGGCCGACAATCAGCCCCAGCATTTT. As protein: CSATNGADNQPQHF.

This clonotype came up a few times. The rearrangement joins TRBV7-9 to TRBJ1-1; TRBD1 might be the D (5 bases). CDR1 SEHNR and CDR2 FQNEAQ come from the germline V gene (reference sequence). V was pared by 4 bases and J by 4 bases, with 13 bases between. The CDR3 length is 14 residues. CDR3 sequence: CASSSLGGGTEAFF. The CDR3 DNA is TGTGCCAGCAGCTCTCTCGGGGGGGGCACTGAAGCTTTCTTT.

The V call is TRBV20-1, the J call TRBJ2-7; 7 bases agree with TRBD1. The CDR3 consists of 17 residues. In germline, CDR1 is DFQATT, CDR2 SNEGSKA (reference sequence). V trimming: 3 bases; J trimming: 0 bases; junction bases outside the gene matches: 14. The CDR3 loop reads CSARDGQAASLSYEQYF. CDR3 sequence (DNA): TGCAGTGCTAGGGATGGACAGGCGGCTTCCCTCTCCTACGAGCAGTACTTC.

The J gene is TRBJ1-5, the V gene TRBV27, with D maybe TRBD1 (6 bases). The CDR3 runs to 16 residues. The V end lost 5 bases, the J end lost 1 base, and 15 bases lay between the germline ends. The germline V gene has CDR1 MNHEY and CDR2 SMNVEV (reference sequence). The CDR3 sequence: CASSPSQGESNQPQHF. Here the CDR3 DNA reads TGTGCCAGCAGTCCCTCACAGGGTGAAAGCAATCAGCCCCAGCATTTT.

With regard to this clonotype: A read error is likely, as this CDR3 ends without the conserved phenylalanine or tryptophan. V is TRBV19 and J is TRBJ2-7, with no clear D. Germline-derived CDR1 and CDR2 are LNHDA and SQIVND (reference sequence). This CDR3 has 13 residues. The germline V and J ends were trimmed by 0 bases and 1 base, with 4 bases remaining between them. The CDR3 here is CASSIDPSYEQYS. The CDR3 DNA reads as TGTGCCAGTAGTATAGACCCGTCCTACGAGCAGTACTCC.

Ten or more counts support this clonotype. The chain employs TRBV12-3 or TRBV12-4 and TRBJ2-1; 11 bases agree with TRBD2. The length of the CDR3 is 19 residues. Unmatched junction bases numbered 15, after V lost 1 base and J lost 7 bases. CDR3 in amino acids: CASSLVVSLAGGRLNEQFF. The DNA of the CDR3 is TGTGCCAGCAGTTTAGTTGTATCCTTAGCGGGAGGGCGATTGAATGAGCAGTTCTTC.

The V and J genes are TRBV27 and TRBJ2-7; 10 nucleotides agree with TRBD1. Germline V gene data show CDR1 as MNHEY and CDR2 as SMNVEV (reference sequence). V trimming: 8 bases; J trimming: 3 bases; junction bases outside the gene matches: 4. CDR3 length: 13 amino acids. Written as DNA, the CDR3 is TGTGCCAGCGCGGACAGGGGGAACTACGAGCAGTACTTC. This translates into CASADRGNYEQYF.

The CDR3 is CASSLSPLGGTEAFF. For the CDR3, the DNA is TGTGCCAGCAGTTTATCCCCCCTCGGTGGCACTGAAGCTTTCTTT. The J gene is TRBJ1-1, the V gene TRBV27, with D uncertain. The CDR3 is 15 amino acids. V dropped 0 bases and J dropped 4 bases, with 12 bases sitting between them. Per germline, CDR1 MNHEY and CDR2 SMNVEV (reference sequence).

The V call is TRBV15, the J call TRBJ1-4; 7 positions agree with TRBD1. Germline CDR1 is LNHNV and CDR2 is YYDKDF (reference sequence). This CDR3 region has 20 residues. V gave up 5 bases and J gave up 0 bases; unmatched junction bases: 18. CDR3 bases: TGTGCCACCAGCGGATCGCGAGGGGGCCGATTCGTTGCAACTAATGAAAAACTGTTTTTT. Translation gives CATSGSRGGRFVATNEKLFF.

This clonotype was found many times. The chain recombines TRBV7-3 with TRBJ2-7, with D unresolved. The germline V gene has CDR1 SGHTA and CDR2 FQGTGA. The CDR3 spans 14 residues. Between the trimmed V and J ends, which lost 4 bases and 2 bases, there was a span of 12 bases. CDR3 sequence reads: CASSSSGRTYEQYF. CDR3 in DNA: TGTGCCAGCAGCTCGTCCGGACGGACCTACGAGCAGTACTTC.

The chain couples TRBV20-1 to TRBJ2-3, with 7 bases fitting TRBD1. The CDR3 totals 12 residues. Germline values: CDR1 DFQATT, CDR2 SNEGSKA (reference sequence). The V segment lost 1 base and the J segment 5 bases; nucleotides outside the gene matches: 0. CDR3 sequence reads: CSARAGGDTQYF. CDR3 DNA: TGCAGTGCTAGAGCAGGGGGAGATACGCAGTATTTT.